The subject of this entry is one T cell receptor beta chain. Per germline, CDR1 GTSNPN and CDR2 SVGIG (reference sequence). V was pared by 1 base and J by 6 bases, with 13 bases between. The CDR3 spans 14 residues. CD45RO-negative cells were positively selected for CCR7, leaving out terminally differentiated effector memory CD45RA+ cells. The data originate from a study of shared clonotypes between healthy human individuals. The method was immunoSEQ multiplex PCR; TCRdb's version includes in-frame clones alone and lacks a portion of them. The repertoire holds about 800,000 clones, with 90% to 97% as singletons.

Material for sequencing was naive CD8+ T cells sorted from blood. The rearrangement joins TRBV30 to TRBJ2-1, with D uncertain. The origin of this receptor is a young man in good health. The DNA of the CDR3 is TGTGCCTGGAGTGCCGAACCGAGCGCCAATGAGCAGTTCTTC. Translated, it gives CAWSAEPSANEQFF.